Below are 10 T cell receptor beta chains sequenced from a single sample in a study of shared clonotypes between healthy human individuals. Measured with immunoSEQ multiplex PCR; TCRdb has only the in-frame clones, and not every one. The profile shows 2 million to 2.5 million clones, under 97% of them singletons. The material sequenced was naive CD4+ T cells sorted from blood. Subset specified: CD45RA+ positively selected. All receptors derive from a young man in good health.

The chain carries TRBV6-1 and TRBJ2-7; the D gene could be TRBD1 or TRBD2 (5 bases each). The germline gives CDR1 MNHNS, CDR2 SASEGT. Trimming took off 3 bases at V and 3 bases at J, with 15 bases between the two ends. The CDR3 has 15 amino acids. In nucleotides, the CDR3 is TGTGCCAGCAGTGAGCCTCCGGGACGGTTCTACGAGCAGTACTTC. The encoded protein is CASSEPPGRFYEQYF.

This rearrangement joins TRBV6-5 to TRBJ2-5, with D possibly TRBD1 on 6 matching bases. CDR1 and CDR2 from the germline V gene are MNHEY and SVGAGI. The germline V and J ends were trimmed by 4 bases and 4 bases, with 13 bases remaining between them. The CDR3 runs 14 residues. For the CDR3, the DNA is TGTGCCAGCAGTTCCACAGGGAATGGAGAGACCCAGTACTTC. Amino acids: CASSSTGNGETQYF.

CDR3: CASSLVFGHTGELFF. CDR3 bases: TGTGCCAGCAGCTTGGTGTTCGGCCACACCGGGGAGCTGTTTTTT. The rearrangement links TRBV5-5 to TRBJ2-2; D ambiguous. V dropped 0 bases and J dropped 3 bases, with 9 bases sitting between them. The CDR3 spans 15 residues. Germline V gene data show CDR1 as SGHKS and CDR2 as YYEKEE (reference sequence).

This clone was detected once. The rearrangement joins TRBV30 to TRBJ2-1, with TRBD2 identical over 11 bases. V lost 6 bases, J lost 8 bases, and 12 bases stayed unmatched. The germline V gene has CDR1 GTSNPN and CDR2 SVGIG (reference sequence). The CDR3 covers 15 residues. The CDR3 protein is CACSVAGGHIDEQFF. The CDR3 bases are TGTGCCTGCTCCGTAGCGGGAGGGCACATCGATGAGCAGTTCTTC. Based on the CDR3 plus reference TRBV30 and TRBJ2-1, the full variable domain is SQTIHQWPATLVQPVGSPLSLECTVEGTSNPNLYWYRQAAGRGLQLLFYSVGIGQISSEVPQNLSASRPQDRQFILSSKKLLLSDSGFYLCACSVAGGHIDEQFFGPGTRLTVL.

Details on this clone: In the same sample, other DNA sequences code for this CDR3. CDR3 sequence: CASSPRTGSYEQYF. The CDR3 coding sequence is TGTGCCAGCAGCCCACGGACGGGTTCCTACGAGCAGTACTTC. V is TRBV7-2 and J is TRBJ2-7; unclear D gene. The CDR3 runs 14 residues. CDR1 is SGHTA and CDR2 is FQGNSA in the germline V gene. V lost 5 bases and J 1 base, leaving 12 bases between the germline ends.

Written as DNA, the CDR3 is TGTGCCAGCAGAAAGGTGAACAGGGCTGGGGCGAGCACTGAAGCTTTCTTT. It is translated as CASRKVNRAGASTEAFF. The rearrangement links TRBV5-5 to TRBJ1-1; tentative D call: TRBD1 (6 bases). Trimming took 5 bases from V and 4 from J, leaving 24 bases between them. The CDR3 loop spans 17 amino acids. Germline values: CDR1 SGHKS, CDR2 YYEKEE (reference sequence).

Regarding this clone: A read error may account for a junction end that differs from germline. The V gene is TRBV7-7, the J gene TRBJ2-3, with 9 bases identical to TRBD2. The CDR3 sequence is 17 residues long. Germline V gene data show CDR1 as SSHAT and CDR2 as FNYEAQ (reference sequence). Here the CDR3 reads CASTRGSGSSPGDTQYF. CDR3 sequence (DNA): TGTGCTAGCACCCGGGGTAGCGGGAGCTCCCCGGGGGATACGCAGTATTTT.

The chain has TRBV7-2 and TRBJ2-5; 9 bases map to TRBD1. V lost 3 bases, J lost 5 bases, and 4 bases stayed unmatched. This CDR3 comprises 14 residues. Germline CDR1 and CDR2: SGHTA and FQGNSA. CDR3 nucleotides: TGTGCCAGCAGCTTGGGACAGGGTTTTGAGACCCAGTACTTC. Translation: CASSLGQGFETQYF.

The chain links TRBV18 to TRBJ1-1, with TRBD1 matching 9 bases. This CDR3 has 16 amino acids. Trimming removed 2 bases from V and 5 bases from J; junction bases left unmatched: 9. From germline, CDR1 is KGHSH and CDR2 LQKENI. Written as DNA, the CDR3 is TGTGCCAGCTCACCAGGGGACAGGGCGCGGAGGACTGAAGCTTTCTTT. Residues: CASSPGDRARRTEAFF.

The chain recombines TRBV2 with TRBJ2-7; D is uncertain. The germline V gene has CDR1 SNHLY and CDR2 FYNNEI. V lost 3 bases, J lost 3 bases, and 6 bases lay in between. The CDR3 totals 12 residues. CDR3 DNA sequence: TGTGCCAGCAGTGAGGTAAACTACGAGCAGTACTTC. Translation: CASSEVNYEQYF.